This TCR beta chain was identified during a study of shared clonotypes between healthy human individuals. It was CD45RO-negative cells, positively selected for CCR7, that made up naive CD8 cells, with terminally differentiated effector memory CD45RA+ cells excluded. Deep-level settings were used for running the assay. Clones were sequenced by immunoSEQ multiplex PCR, and TCRdb holds only the in-frame ones, with some missing. The sample holds around 2,000,000 clones; 93% are singletons and the top ten take more than 1.5%. There are 16 residues in the CDR3. The V end lost 5 bases, the J end lost 2 bases, and 16 bases lay between the germline ends. Germline lookup yields CDR1 SGHVS and CDR2 FNYEAQ.

Sequencing was performed on naive CD8+ T cells from PBMCs. The chain links TRBV7-6 to TRBJ2-1, with no clear D. This clonotype was sampled from a man younger than 35 in good health. Some clones in this sample may be carry-over from other donors' samples. CDR3 region: CASSKQLRPPYNEQFF. In DNA form, the CDR3 reads TGTGCCAGCAGCAAACAACTCAGACCTCCCTACAATGAGCAGTTCTTC.